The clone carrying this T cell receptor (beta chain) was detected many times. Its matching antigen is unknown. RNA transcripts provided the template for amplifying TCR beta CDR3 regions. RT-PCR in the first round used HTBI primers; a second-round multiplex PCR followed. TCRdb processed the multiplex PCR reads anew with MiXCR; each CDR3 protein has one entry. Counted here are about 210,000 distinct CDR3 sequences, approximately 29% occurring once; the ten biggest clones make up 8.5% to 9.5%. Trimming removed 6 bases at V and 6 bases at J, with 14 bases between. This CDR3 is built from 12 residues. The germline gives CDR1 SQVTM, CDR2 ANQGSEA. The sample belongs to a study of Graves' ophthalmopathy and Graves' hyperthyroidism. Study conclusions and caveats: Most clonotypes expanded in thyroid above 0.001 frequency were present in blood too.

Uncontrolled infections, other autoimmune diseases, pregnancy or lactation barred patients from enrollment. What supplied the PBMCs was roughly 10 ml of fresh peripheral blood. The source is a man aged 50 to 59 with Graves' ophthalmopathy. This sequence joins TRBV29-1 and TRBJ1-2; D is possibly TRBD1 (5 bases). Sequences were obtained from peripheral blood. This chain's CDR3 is CSVEGREDGYTF. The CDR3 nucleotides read TGCAGCGTCGAGGGACGGGAGGATGGCTACACCTTC.